Presented here are 2 T cell receptor beta chains from one specimen sequenced in a study of cytomegalovirus exposure and HLA in healthy donors. The PCR contained 60 Vbeta and 13 Jbeta primers. Clones were read by immunoSEQ multiplex PCR, and TCRdb kept only the in-frame ones, dropping some. The repertoire includes about 98,000 clones, roughly four fifths of them detected once, and 3% to 4.5% sits in the top ten. Sequenced sample: PBMCs. The receptors come from a female donor in good health and CMV-seropositive.

This clone is a singleton in its sample. This chain links TRBV6-1 with TRBJ2-5; D is perhaps TRBD2 (6 bases). Germline V CDR1 and CDR2: MNHNS, SASEGT. The V and J ends lost 7 bases and 1 base respectively, with 13 bases between them. This CDR3 region has 14 residues. For the CDR3, the DNA is TGTGCCAGCACACCGGGACTCATCCAAGAGACCCAGTACTTC. It encodes CASTPGLIQETQYF.

V is TRBV6-1 and J is TRBJ2-6; the D gene is possibly TRBD1 (5 bases). The CDR3 is 15 residues long. V lost 3 bases and J 2 bases, leaving 8 bases between the germline ends. Germline V gene sequence: CDR1 MNHNS, CDR2 SASEGT. CDR3 coding DNA: TGTGCCAGCAGTGAGGCAGGGACTGGGGCCAACGTCCTGACTTTC. This encodes CASSEAGTGANVLTF.